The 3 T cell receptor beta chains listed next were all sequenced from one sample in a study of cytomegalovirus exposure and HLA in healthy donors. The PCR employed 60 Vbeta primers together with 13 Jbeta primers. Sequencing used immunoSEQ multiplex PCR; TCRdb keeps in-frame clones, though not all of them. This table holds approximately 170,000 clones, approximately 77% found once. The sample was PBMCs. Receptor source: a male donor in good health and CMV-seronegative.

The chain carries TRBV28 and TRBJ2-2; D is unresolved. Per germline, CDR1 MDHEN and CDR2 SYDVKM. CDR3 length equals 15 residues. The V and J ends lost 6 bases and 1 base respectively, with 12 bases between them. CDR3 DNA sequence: TGTGCCAGCAGGCTCCCCACGGGGAACACCGGGGAGCTGTTTTTT. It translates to CASRLPTGNTGELFF.

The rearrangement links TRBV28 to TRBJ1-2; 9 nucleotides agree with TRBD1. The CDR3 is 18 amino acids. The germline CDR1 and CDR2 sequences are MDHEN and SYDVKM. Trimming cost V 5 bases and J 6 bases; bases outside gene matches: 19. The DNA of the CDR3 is TGTGCCAGCAGTGGGGATGTATGGCGGGACAGGGTGCTCCATGGCTACACCTTC. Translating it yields CASSGDVWRDRVLHGYTF.

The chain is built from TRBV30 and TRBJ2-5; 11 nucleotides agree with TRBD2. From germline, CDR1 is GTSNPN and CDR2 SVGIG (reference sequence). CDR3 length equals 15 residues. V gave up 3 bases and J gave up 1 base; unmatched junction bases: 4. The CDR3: CAWSRGLAGQETQYF. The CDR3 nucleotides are TGTGCCTGGAGCCGCGGACTAGCGGGCCAAGAGACCCAGTACTTC.